The present entry profiles one T cell receptor beta chain with its context. Its specificity is unknown. This sample is drawn from a study of cytomegalovirus exposure and HLA in healthy donors. The PCR made use of 60 Vbeta and 13 Jbeta primers. The assay was immunoSEQ multiplex PCR, and TCRdb's table has in-frame clones only and misses some. The data contain some 120,000 clones, more than 60% of them singletons. General study findings and limits: HLA restriction was apparent for most CMV-associated TCR beta chains in a later analysis.

The specimen sequenced was PBMCs. The clonotype originates from a woman in her thirties or forties in good health and CMV-seronegative.

The CDR3 bases are TGTGCCAGCAGCGCTAGCGGGGGGCAAGAGACCCAGTACTTC. Amino acid sequence: CASSASGGQETQYF. The V and J genes are TRBV7-3 and TRBJ2-5, with 11 bases aligning to TRBD2. The CDR3 totals 14 residues. Unmatched junction bases numbered 1, after V lost 5 bases and J lost 2 bases. Looked up from germline, CDR1 is SGHTA and CDR2 is FQGTGA.